This T cell receptor beta chain was identified in a study of monozygotic twins with inflammatory bowel disease. General observations from the study: There were differing immunosuppressive treatments, which may have added variability to patient repertoires.

From its re-call of the 5' RACE reads, TCRdb lists each CDR3 protein once, without DNA. The sample table includes approximately 400,000 distinct CDR3 sequences. The length of the CDR3 is 15 residues. The germline V gene encodes CDR1 SGHNT and CDR2 YENEEA. On this clonotype: Its antigen is as yet unknown.

Sequencing input: blood. The J gene is TRBJ2-2, the V gene TRBV11-3; the TRBD1 assignment by TCRdb is unverifiable without DNA. This sequence originates from a human donor with ulcerative colitis or Crohn's disease, or a healthy co-twin of an affected twin (not recorded which). CDR3 sequence: CASSLGGSDTGELFF.